A selection of T cell receptor beta chains follows, all from one sample in a study of T cell responses to AZD1222 COVID-19 vaccine. Sequenced by immunoSEQ multiplex PCR; TCRdb stores in-frame clones only, minus some. This sample has about 140,000 clones, with roughly 90% found just once. The sequencing used peripheral blood, collected on day 0 of AZD1222 vaccination. These receptors all come from an adult in good health. CDR3s include the opening cysteine and the closing phenylalanine or tryptophan. A D gene is named only where the DNA matches it firmly. Size is stated for part of the rows, as once, few or many counts, or as a class when the clone is expanded.

abundance,j_gene,d_gene,v_gene,CDR3nt,CDR3aa
NA,TRBJ1-2,TRBD1,TRBV19,TGTGCCAGTAGTTCACAGGGACAGGGGGAAAGGATGAACTATGGCTACACCTTC,CASSSQGQGERMNYGYTF
NA,TRBJ2-7,TRBD1,TRBV3-1/TRBV3-2,TGTGCCAGCAGCGAAAGCCACGGGTTGCGGGACAGGGACTTCGAGCAGTACTTC,CASSESHGLRDRDFEQYF
NA,TRBJ1-4,NA,TRBV11-2,TGTGCCAGCAGCTATCCCCTCCGGGGTGAAAAACTGTTTTTT,CASSYPLRGEKLFF
NA,TRBJ2-1,NA,TRBV21-1,TGTGCCAGCAGCGGTGGGACTAGCGGGAGGACCTCCTACAATGAGCAGTTCTTC,CASSGGTSGRTSYNEQFF
NA,TRBJ2-1,NA,TRBV9,TGTGCCAGCAGTTCGGGGGTTCAATCCTACAATGAGCAGTTCTTC,CASSSGVQSYNEQFF
NA,TRBJ1-2,NA,TRBV7-2,TGTGCCAGCAGCTTATGGTGGGGTGACTATGGCTACACCTTC,CASSLWWGDYGYTF
NA,TRBJ2-1,NA,TRBV7-3,TGTGCCAGCAGCCTCGAATTGGGAACATGGTGGTGTGAGCAGTTCTTC,CASSLELGTWWCEQFF
NA,TRBJ2-3,TRBD1,TRBV6-1,TGTGCCAGCAGTGAAGCCCTCCCAGGGGCCGGACAGGGGTATGGGACAGATACGCAGTATTTT,CASSEALPGAGQGYGTDTQYF
NA,TRBJ1-1,NA,TRBV6-2/TRBV6-3,TGTGCCAGCAGTTACTCGCGGGGGGCTGGCACTGAAGCTTTCTTT,CASSYSRGAGTEAFF
once,TRBJ1-2,TRBD1,TRBV2,TGTGCCAGCAGTGAACCTGTGGACAGGGGCTATGGCTACACCTTC,CASSEPVDRGYGYTF
NA,TRBJ1-1,NA,TRBV19,TGTGCCAGTAGTCCCAGGACACTCTTGGGCACTGAAGCTTTCTTT,CASSPRTLLGTEAFF
NA,TRBJ2-1,NA,TRBV5-1,TGCGCCAGCAGCTTTGGGGCTGCCTACAATGAGCAGTTCTTC,CASSFGAAYNEQFF
NA,TRBJ1-6,NA,TRBV6-6,TGTGCCAGCAGTCACCACGGGGCTAATTCACCCCTCCACTTT,CASSHHGANSPLHF
NA,TRBJ1-2,NA,TRBV9,TGTGCCAGCAGCGCGCTTCCGGCCTATGGCTACACCTTC,CASSALPAYGYTF
NA,TRBJ1-4,NA,TRBV6-5,TGTGCCAGCAGTTACGGACATCCTAATGAAAAACTGTTTTTT,CASSYGHPNEKLFF
NA,TRBJ1-5,NA,TRBV12-3/TRBV12-4,TGTGCCAGCAGTTTCATTGGCAATCAGCCCCAGCATTTT,CASSFIGNQPQHF
NA,TRBJ2-5,TRBD2,TRBV6-2/TRBV6-3,TGTGCCAGCAGTTACACTAGCGGGGGGCCTCAAGAGACCCAGTACTTC,CASSYTSGGPQETQYF
NA,TRBJ2-3,TRBD2,TRBV9,TGTGCCAGCAGCGTAGGGGGACTAGCCGCAGATACGCAGTATTTT,CASSVGGLAADTQYF
NA,TRBJ1-5,TRBD1,TRBV7-8,TGTGCCAGCAGCCCGGGACAGGGTCAGCCCCAGCATTTT,CASSPGQGQPQHF
NA,TRBJ1-2,NA,TRBV7-9,TGTGCCAGCAGCTTATTGGGGGGAATCTATGGCTACACCTTC,CASSLLGGIYGYTF
NA,TRBJ2-1,NA,TRBV9,TGTGCCAGCAGCGTAGACGATGAGCAGTTCTTC,CASSVDDEQFF
NA,TRBJ2-2,NA,TRBV19,TGTGCCAGTAGTATAAGAACAGGGAGGGTCACCGGGGAGCTGTTTTTT,CASSIRTGRVTGELFF
NA,TRBJ2-3,TRBD2,TRBV28,TGTGCCAGCAGTTTATGGGGACTAGCGGGAGGAGGAATGGCAGATACGCAGTATTTT,CASSLWGLAGGGMADTQYF
once,TRBJ1-1,TRBD1,TRBV27,TGTGCCAGCAGGCTGGGACAGGGAACTGAAGCTTTCTTT,CASRLGQGTEAFF
NA,TRBJ2-5,TRBD2,TRBV10-3,TGTGCCATCAGTGAGTCGCGGCTAGCGGGAGGGCCTTCAGAGACCCAGTACTTC,CAISESRLAGGPSETQYF
NA,TRBJ2-1,TRBD2,TRBV5-1,TGCGCCAGCAGCGTTAGCGGGGGGAACAATGAGCAGTTCTTC,CASSVSGGNNEQFF
NA,TRBJ1-3,NA,TRBV5-6,TGTGCCAGCAGCTTGGAGACGGAGGGCTCTGGAAACACCATATATTTT,CASSLETEGSGNTIYF
NA,TRBJ1-1,NA,TRBV5-6,TGTGCCAGCAGCCTAGGTGGGATTGAAGCTTTCTTT,CASSLGGIEAFF
NA,TRBJ2-1,TRBD2,TRBV7-2,TGTGCCAGCAGCTTAGTCCGGGAGGACTCCTACAATGAGCAGTTCTTC,CASSLVREDSYNEQFF
NA,TRBJ2-7,TRBD1,TRBV19,TGTGCCAGTAGTATCCGGGCAGGGGGCCTTCCCTACGAGCAGTACTTC,CASSIRAGGLPYEQYF
NA,TRBJ1-2,NA,TRBV28,TGTGCCAGCGTTTCGACGGAGATCTATGGCTACACCTTC,CASVSTEIYGYTF
NA,TRBJ2-1,TRBD2,TRBV24-1,TGTGCCACCGGCGGGGGCTCCTACAATGAGCAGTTCTTC,CATGGGSYNEQFF
NA,TRBJ2-3,NA,TRBV19,TGTGCCAGTAGCTCGACAGCCACAGATACGCAGTATTTT,CASSSTATDTQYF
NA,TRBJ2-1,NA,TRBV27,TGTGCCAGCAGCCCAGAGGGGGGGGCGATCTACAATGAGCAGTTCTTC,CASSPEGGAIYNEQFF
NA,TRBJ2-2,NA,TRBV3-1/TRBV3-2,TGTGCCAGCAGCCAGATTTCAGGGGCCGGGGAGCTGTTTTTT,CASSQISGAGELFF
NA,TRBJ2-1,NA,TRBV9,TGTGCCAGCAGCGTAGCGACCCGGGAGGGGACAGGGCATTACAATGAGCAGTTCTTC,CASSVATREGTGHYNEQFF
NA,TRBJ1-3,NA,TRBV18,TGTGCCAGCTCAAATAGCAGGGGCGACACCATATATTTT,CASSNSRGDTIYF
NA,TRBJ1-1,TRBD1,TRBV5-1,TGCGCCAGCAGGAGGCGTACAGGGGAACTGAACACTGAAGCTTTCTTT,CASRRRTGELNTEAFF
NA,TRBJ2-4,TRBD2,TRBV7-9,TGTGCCAGCAGCCCACCAGCGGGGGGGCCCGGGGCCAAAAACATTCAGTACTTC,CASSPPAGGPGAKNIQYF
NA,TRBJ2-2,NA,TRBV5-1,TGCGCCAGCAGCTTTGTGCAATCGGCCGGGGAGCTGTTTTTT,CASSFVQSAGELFF
NA,TRBJ1-1,TRBD1,TRBV5-5,TGTGCCAGCAGCCTGATCGACCGGGACAGGGTCACTGAAGCTTTCTTT,CASSLIDRDRVTEAFF
NA,TRBJ1-3,NA,TRBV9,TGTGCCAGCAGCGTACTGTCTGGAAACACCATATATTTT,CASSVLSGNTIYF
NA,TRBJ1-3,NA,TRBV12-3/TRBV12-4,TGTGCCAGCAGCCCGACCGGGCGAAACACCATATATTTT,CASSPTGRNTIYF
NA,TRBJ2-3,TRBD2,TRBV9,TGTGCCAGCAGCGTAGTCGGGAGGGACGATACGCAGTATTTT,CASSVVGRDDTQYF
NA,TRBJ1-1,NA,TRBV29-1,TGCAGCGTTGAGGGCCTGAACACTGAAGCTTTCTTT,CSVEGLNTEAFF
NA,TRBJ1-1,NA,TRBV13,TGTGCCAGCAGCTTAGGGGGGAACACTGAAGCTTTCTTT,CASSLGGNTEAFF